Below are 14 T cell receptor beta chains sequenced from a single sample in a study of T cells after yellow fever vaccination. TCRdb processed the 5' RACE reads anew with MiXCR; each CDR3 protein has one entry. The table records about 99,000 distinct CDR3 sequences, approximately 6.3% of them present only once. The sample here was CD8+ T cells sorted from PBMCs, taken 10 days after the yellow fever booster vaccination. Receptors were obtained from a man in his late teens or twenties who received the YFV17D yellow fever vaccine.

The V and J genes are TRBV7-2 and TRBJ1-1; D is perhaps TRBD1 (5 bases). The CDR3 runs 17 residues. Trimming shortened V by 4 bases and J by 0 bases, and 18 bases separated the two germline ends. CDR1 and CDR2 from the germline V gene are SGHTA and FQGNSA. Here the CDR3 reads CASSSEEGAMMNTEAFF. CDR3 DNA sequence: TGTGCCAGCAGCTCGGAGGAAGGGGCCATGATGAACACTGAAGCTTTCTTT.

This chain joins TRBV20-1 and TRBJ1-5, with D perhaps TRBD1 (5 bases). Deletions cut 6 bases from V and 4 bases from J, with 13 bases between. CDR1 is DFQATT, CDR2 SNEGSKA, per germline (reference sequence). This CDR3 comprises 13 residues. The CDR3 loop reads CSARVLGNQPQHF. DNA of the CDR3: TGCAGTGCCAGGGTCTTAGGGAATCAGCCCCAGCATTTT.

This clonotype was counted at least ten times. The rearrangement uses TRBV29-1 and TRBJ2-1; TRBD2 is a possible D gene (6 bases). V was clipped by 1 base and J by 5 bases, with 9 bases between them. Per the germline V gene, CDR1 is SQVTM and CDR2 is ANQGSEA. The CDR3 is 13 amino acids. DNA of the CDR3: TGCAGCGTTGAAGGGTGGGGGGACAATGAGCAGTTCTTC. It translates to CSVEGWGDNEQFF.

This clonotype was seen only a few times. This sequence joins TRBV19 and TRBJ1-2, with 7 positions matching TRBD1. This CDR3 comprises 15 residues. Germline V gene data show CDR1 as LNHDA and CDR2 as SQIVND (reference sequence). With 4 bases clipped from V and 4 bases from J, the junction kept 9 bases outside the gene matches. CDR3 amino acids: CASSTHSTGSYGYTF. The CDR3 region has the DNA TGTGCCAGTAGTACCCACTCGACAGGGAGCTATGGCTACACCTTC.

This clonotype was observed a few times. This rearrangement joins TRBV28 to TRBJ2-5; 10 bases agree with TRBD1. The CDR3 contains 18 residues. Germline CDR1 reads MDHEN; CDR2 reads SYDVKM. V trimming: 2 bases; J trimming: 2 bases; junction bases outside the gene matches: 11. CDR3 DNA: TGTGCCAGCAGTTTACTCGACCGGGACAGGGGCCCTCAAGAGACCCAGTACTTC. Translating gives CASSLLDRDRGPQETQYF. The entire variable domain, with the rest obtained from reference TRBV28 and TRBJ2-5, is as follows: DVKVTQSSRYLVKRTGEKVFLECVQDMDHENMFWYRQDPGLGLRLIYFSYDVKMKEKGDIPEGYSVSREKKERFSLILESASTNQTSMYLCASSLLDRDRGPQETQYFGPGTRLLVL.

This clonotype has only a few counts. The CDR3 sequence: CASSYGTSDSNQPQHF. DNA for the CDR3: TGTGCCAGCAGTTATGGGACATCCGATAGCAATCAGCCCCAGCATTTT. This chain uses TRBV6-2 or TRBV6-3 with TRBJ1-5, with D perhaps TRBD1 (6 bases). Germline CDR1 is MNHEY and CDR2 is SVGEGT. The V end lost 3 bases, the J end lost 0 bases, and 12 bases lay between the germline ends. The CDR3 runs 16 residues.

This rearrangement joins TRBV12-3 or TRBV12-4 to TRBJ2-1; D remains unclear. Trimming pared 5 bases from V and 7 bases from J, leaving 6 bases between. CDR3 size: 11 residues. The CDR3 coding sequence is TGTGCCAGCAGTCCAACGAATGAGCAGTTCTTC. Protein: CASSPTNEQFF.

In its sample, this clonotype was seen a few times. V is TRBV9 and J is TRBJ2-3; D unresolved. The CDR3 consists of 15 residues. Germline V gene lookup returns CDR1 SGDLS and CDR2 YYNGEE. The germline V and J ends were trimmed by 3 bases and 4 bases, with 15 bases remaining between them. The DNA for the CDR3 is TGTGCCAGCAGCGCCATGCACCTAATGGCAGATACGCAGTATTTT. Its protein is CASSAMHLMADTQYF. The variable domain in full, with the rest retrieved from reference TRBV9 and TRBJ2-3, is DSGVTQTPKHLITATGQRVTLRCSPRSGDLSVYWYQQSLDQGLQFLIQYYNGEERAKGNILERFSAQQFPDLHSELNLSSLELGDSALYFCASSAMHLMADTQYFGPGTRLTVL.

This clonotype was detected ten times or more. Written as DNA, the CDR3 is TGTGCCAGCAGCTCGGGCCCCCGGGGGGCTGGATCAGATACGCAGTATTTT. It encodes CASSSGPRGAGSDTQYF. The chain employs TRBV7-2 and TRBJ2-3; D is possibly TRBD2 (7 bases). The CDR3 totals 17 residues. Germline CDR1 is SGHTA and CDR2 is FQGNSA. The V end was cut by 4 bases, the J end by 4 bases, with 21 bases between.

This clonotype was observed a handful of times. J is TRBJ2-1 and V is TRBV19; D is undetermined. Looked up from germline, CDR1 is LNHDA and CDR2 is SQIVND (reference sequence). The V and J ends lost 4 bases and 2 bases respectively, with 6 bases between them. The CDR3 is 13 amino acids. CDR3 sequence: CASSKGPYNEQFF. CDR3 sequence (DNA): TGTGCCAGTAGTAAGGGCCCCTACAATGAGCAGTTCTTC.

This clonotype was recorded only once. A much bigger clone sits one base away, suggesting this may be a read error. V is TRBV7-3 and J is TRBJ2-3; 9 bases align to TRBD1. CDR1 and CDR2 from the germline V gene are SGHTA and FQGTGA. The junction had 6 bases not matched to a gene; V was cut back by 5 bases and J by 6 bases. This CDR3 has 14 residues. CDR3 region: CASSPDRGRDTQYF. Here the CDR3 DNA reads TGTGCCAGCAGCCCGGACAGGGGAAGGGATACGCAGTATTTT.

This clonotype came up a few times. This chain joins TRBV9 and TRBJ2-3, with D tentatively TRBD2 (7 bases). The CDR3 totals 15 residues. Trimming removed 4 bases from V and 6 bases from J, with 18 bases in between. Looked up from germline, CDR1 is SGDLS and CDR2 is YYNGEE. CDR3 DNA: TGTGCCAGCAGCAAGGGGGGGGCCCTACAGGATACGCAGTATTTT. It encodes CASSKGGALQDTQYF.

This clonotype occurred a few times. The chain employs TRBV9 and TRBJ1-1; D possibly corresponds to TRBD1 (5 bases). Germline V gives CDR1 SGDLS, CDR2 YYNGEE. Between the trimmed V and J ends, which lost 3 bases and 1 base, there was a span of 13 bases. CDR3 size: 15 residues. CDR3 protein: CASSAGSTGNTEAFF. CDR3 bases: TGTGCCAGCAGCGCGGGGTCAACAGGGAACACTGAAGCTTTCTTT.

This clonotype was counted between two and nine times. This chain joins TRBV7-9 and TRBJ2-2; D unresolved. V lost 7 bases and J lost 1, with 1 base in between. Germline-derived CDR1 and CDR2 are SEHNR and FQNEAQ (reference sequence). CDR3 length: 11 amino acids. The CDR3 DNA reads TGTGCCAGCATGAACACCGGGGAGCTGTTTTTT. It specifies CASMNTGELFF.